This T cell receptor beta chain was found in a study of blood T cell repertoires in COVID-19. Study details: PBMCs, B-cell-depleted T cells, or T cells provided the cDNA or gDNA that made up the material.

The CDR3 is 16 amino acids. Germline CDR1 is SGHTA and CDR2 is FQGTGA. J gave up 4 bases and V 4 bases, and 10 bases lay outside the gene matches. Original handling: Quantification of nucleated cells was approximated via reference gene primer amplification. Here immunoSEQ multiplex PCR was the method, and the copy in TCRdb shows in-frame clones only, minus some. V, J and clone size are taken as reported in that table, and D and trimming were inferred from the DNA itself. This table has about 200,000 clones, about nine tenths appearing once. The rearrangement links TRBV7-3 to TRBJ2-3, with 8 bases lining up with TRBD2. The sequenced sample was peripheral blood. The clonotype originates from a man aged 55 to 70 who had recovered from COVID-19. The CDR3 coding sequence is TGTGCCAGCAGCTGGGCGGGGAGCGGGAGTGCAGATACGCAGTATTTT. Its translation: CASSWAGSGSADTQYF.